Given below is one TCR beta chain in context. The antigen is undetermined. Germline V gives CDR1 LGHDT, CDR2 YNNKEL (reference sequence). The CDR3 has 16 residues. Deletions cut 0 bases from V and 5 bases from J, with 11 bases between. The entry originates in a study of T cell responses to AZD1222 COVID-19 vaccine. Background on the study: Recipients boosted at about 4 weeks or about 12 weeks are pooled. Study-level results: In all cases, repertoires were sampled only after the peak T cell response. Unmutated variant regions are reportedly the target of nearly half of TCRs that are spike-specific. The donors showed a predominance of white British ancestry and of females, with possible underestimation of clonal diversity.

Using immunoSEQ multiplex PCR, the repertoire was profiled, and TCRdb retains in-frame clones only, with some absent. The data show over 150,000 clones, with roughly nine tenths seen just once and about 1.6% held by the top ten. This chain connects TRBV3-1 (or the pseudogene TRBV3-2) to TRBJ1-6; D is perhaps TRBD1 (5 bases). The sample consisted of peripheral blood, taken on day 0 of AZD1222 vaccination. The source is an adult in good health. The CDR3 reads CASSQEGAGNNSPLHF. The DNA of the CDR3 is TGTGCCAGCAGCCAAGAGGGCGCAGGGAATAATTCACCCCTCCACTTT.